This record covers a single T cell receptor beta chain. Every bit of the isolated RNA underwent reverse transcription, so sequencing read expressed TCRB transcripts. The assay was immunoSEQ multiplex PCR, and TCRdb's table has in-frame clones only and misses some. The sample includes about 40,000 clones, about 52% of them seen just once. This sample was included in a study of beta chain features in type 1 diabetes. Germline V gene sequence: CDR1 SGHDT, CDR2 YYEEEE. The CDR3 contains 16 residues. V lost 4 bases, J lost 4 bases, and 20 bases lay in between. The sequenced sample consisted of central memory CD4+ T cells from blood. The sequence was obtained from a woman under 30 in good health. The V and J genes are TRBV5-6 and TRBJ1-1; possible D gene TRBD1, 6 bases. The CDR3 DNA follows: TGTGCCAGCAGCGCCTACAGGGTCGGGAAGGGCACTGAAGCTTTCTTT. The encoded protein is CASSAYRVGKGTEAFF.